Below, 17 T cell receptor beta chains from the same sample are listed, as sequenced in a study of graft-versus-host responses after intestinal transplantation. TCRdb's table, derived via immunoSEQ multiplex PCR, lists solely in-frame clones and lacks some. The sample shows some 110,000 clones, 85% to 95% of them seen only once. Their specific antigens are unknown. The material was unstimulated CD8+ T cells sorted from spleen or lymph node cells, obtained before transplant. The receptor set was obtained from a human donor who was the organ donor for an intestinal transplant.

The V call is TRBV7-2, the J call TRBJ2-1, with 7 bases fitting TRBD2. The CDR3 runs 15 residues. Germline assignment: CDR1 SGHTA and CDR2 FQGNSA. The ends lost 1 base at V and 8 bases at J; junction bases unmatched: 8. The CDR3 sequence: CASSLVSGMGDEQFF. As DNA, the CDR3 is TGTGCCAGCAGCTTAGTGAGCGGGATGGGAGATGAGCAGTTCTTC.

This rearrangement joins TRBV11-3 to TRBJ2-5; 9 bases map to TRBD1. V gave up 5 bases and J gave up 4 bases; unmatched junction bases: 5. In germline, CDR1 is SGHNT, CDR2 YENEEA. The CDR3 consists of 14 residues. This CDR3 reads CASSPGQGGETQYF. CDR3 nucleotide sequence: TGTGCCAGCAGCCCGGGACAGGGCGGAGAGACCCAGTACTTC.

The chain employs TRBV11-2 and TRBJ2-1; 11 bases line up with TRBD2. The CDR3 has 16 residues. Trimming at V came to 6 bases and at J to 7 bases, leaving 11 bases not matched to a gene. CDR1 and CDR2 (germline): SGHAT, FQNNGV. The CDR3 region is CASRNLAGGRGNEQFF. As DNA, the CDR3 is TGTGCCAGCAGAAACCTAGCGGGAGGACGGGGAAATGAGCAGTTCTTC. The whole variable domain, filled in from reference TRBV11-2 and TRBJ2-1, reads EAGVAQSPRYKIIEKRQSVAFWCNPISGHATLYWYQQILGQGPKLLIQFQNNGVVDDSQLPKDRFSAERLKGVDSTLKIQPAKLEDSAVYLCASRNLAGGRGNEQFFGPGTRLTVL.

CDR3 DNA sequence: TGCGCCAGCAGTGGGGCAGGGCGCACCTACAATGAGCAGTTCTTC. It is translated as CASSGAGRTYNEQFF. The chain links TRBV10-1 to TRBJ2-1; D might be TRBD1 (5 bases). The V and J ends lost 4 bases and 2 bases respectively, with 12 bases between them. Germline V gives CDR1 WNHNN, CDR2 SYGVQD (reference sequence). The length of the CDR3 is 15 residues.

The CDR3 coding sequence is TGTGCCAGCAGTTTAGAGGGGACAGGGGCCTACGAGCAGTACTTC. As protein: CASSLEGTGAYEQYF. This chain connects TRBV27 to TRBJ2-7, with 10 bases that match TRBD1. This CDR3 comprises 15 residues. The J segment lost 2 bases and the V segment lost 2 bases, leaving 3 bases of the junction unmatched. CDR1 and CDR2 (germline): MNHEY, SMNVEV (reference sequence).

The count of this clone is one. The rearrangement joins TRBV11-2 to TRBJ1-1; 8 positions match TRBD1. In germline, CDR1 is SGHAT, CDR2 FQNNGV. The CDR3 consists of 14 residues. J was trimmed by 5 bases and V by 5 bases; bases with no gene match: 7. The CDR3 region has the DNA TGTGCCAGCAGCGGAGACAGGGGAGGTACTGAAGCTTTCTTT. Protein sequence: CASSGDRGGTEAFF.

The CDR3 sequence is CASSLVGPRTATDTQYF. CDR3 DNA: TGCGCCAGCAGCTTGGTGGGACCGCGGACGGCTACAGATACGCAGTATTTT. The rearrangement joins TRBV5-1 to TRBJ2-3, with D perhaps given as TRBD1 or TRBD2 (5 bases each). This CDR3 is built from 17 residues. Germline V gene data show CDR1 as SGHRS and CDR2 as YFSETQ. The V end was cut by 0 bases, the J end by 3 bases, with 17 bases between.

This rearrangement joins TRBV4-1 to TRBJ2-7; maybe TRBD2 (6 bases). Germline V gene data show CDR1 as MGHRA and CDR2 as YSYEKL. The CDR3 consists of 14 residues. Trimming shortened V by 5 bases and J by 6 bases, and 17 bases separated the two germline ends. This CDR3 reads CASSSGLDRPEQYF. The CDR3 nucleotides are TGCGCCAGCAGCTCGGGACTTGACCGCCCCGAGCAGTACTTC.

This clone was counted a single time. This chain joins TRBV9 and TRBJ2-5, with 7 bases aligning to TRBD2. The CDR3 is 13 residues long. Germline CDR1 SGDLS, CDR2 YYNGEE. With V trimmed by 4 bases and J by 10 bases, 10 bases remained unmatched. The CDR3 bases are TGTGCCAGCAGCCCCCGATTTGGGGGGGTCCAGTACTTC. Amino acid sequence: CASSPRFGGVQYF.

The rearrangement joins TRBV2 to TRBJ2-3, with D possibly being TRBD2 (6 bases). The V gene lost 2 bases and the J gene lost 3 bases, with 12 bases spanning the gap. Germline loops: CDR1 SNHLY, CDR2 FYNNEI. This CDR3 spans 15 amino acids. The CDR3 DNA reads TGTGCCAGCAGTGAATCGGGGGTAGGGACAGATACGCAGTATTTT. Translated, it gives CASSESGVGTDTQYF.

V and J are TRBV7-8 and TRBJ2-3; TRBD1 aligns across 12 bases. The ends lost 5 bases at V and 9 bases at J; junction bases unmatched: 12. CDR3 length equals 16 residues. Germline CDR1 is SGHVS and CDR2 is FQNEAQ. The CDR3 loop is CASSNLVGQGAVTQYF. The CDR3 DNA is TGTGCCAGCAGCAACCTGGTGGGACAGGGGGCAGTGACGCAGTATTTT.

This clone was recorded once. V and J are TRBV9 and TRBJ1-4, with D perhaps matching TRBD1 (5 bases). The germline V gene has CDR1 SGDLS and CDR2 YYNGEE. V lost 1 base, J lost 4 bases, and 17 bases lay in between. The CDR3 spans 17 residues. The CDR3 bases are TGTGCCAGCAGCGTACCATCGCATGGACAAAGTAATGAAAAACTGTTTTTT. Encoded protein: CASSVPSHGQSNEKLFF.

This chain uses TRBV9 with TRBJ2-7, with 9 positions matching TRBD1. This CDR3 is 13 amino acids long. Per germline, CDR1 SGDLS and CDR2 YYNGEE. J gave up 11 bases and V 2 bases, and 8 bases lay outside the gene matches. CDR3 sequence (DNA): TGTGCCAGCAGCGTGGGACAGGGCCCCCCGGAGTACTTC. This gives the protein CASSVGQGPPEYF.

V usage is TRBV20-1 and J usage is TRBJ2-5; the D is unclear. The V and J ends lost 3 bases and 6 bases respectively, with 5 bases between them. Germline values: CDR1 DFQATT, CDR2 SNEGSKA (reference sequence). This CDR3 contains 10 residues. The CDR3 loop is CSASRQTQYF. CDR3 bases: TGCAGTGCTAGTCGGCAGACCCAGTACTTC.

The chain's CDR3 is CSVVSAEQETQYF. The CDR3 bases are TGCAGCGTTGTTTCGGCAGAGCAAGAGACCCAGTACTTC. The chain links TRBV29-1 to TRBJ2-5; no definite D call. Per the germline V gene, CDR1 is SQVTM and CDR2 is ANQGSEA. Deletions cut 4 bases from V and 2 bases from J, with 11 bases between. The CDR3 spans 13 residues.

This chain's CDR3 is CASSLAGGSTEAFF. The CDR3 DNA sequence: TGTGCCAGCAGTTTAGCAGGGGGGAGCACTGAAGCTTTCTTT. V gene TRBV27 combines with J gene TRBJ1-1; 7 bases fit TRBD1. The CDR3 is 14 amino acids. V shed 2 bases, J shed 4 bases, and the junction held 4 bases outside the gene matches. Per the germline V gene, CDR1 is MNHEY and CDR2 is SMNVEV (reference sequence).

J is TRBJ2-3 and V is TRBV7-9; 8 bases map to TRBD2. CDR3 length equals 14 residues. CDR1 and CDR2 (germline): SEHNR, FQNEAQ (reference sequence). V was clipped by 5 bases and J by 5 bases; unmatched bases: 6. CDR3 sequence reads: CASSLREVGDTQYF. DNA of the CDR3: TGTGCCAGCAGCCTGCGGGAGGTGGGAGATACGCAGTATTTT.